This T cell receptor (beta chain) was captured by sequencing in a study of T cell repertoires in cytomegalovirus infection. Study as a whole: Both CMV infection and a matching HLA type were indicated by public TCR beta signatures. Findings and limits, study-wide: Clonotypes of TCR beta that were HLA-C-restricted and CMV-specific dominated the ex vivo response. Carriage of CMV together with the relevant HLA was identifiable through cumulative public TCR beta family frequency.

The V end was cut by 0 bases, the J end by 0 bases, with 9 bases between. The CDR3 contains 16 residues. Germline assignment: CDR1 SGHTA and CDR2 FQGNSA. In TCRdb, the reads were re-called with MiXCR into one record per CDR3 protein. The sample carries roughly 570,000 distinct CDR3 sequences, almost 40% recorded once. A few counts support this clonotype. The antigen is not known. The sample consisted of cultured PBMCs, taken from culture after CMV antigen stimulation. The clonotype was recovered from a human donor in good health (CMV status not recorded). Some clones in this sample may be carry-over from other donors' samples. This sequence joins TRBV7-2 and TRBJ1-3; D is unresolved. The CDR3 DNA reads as TGTGCCAGCAGCTTAGCGCAGTCATACTCTGGAAACACCATATATTTT. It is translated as CASSLAQSYSGNTIYF. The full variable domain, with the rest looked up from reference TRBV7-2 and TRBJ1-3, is GAGVSQSPSNKVTEKGKDVELRCDPISGHTALYWYRQSLGQGLEFLIYFQGNSAPDKSGLPSDRFSAERTGGSVSTLTIQRTQQEDSAVYLCASSLAQSYSGNTIYFGEGSWLTVV.